This T cell receptor (beta chain) was obtained from a study of CD8 T cells in Susac syndrome. The CDR3 sequence is 14 residues long. In germline, CDR1 is SGHRS, CDR2 YFSETQ. V was shortened by 0 bases and J by 6 bases, with 10 bases between the two germline ends. Random hexamers were used to reverse transcribe 0.5 to 1 ug of RNA. TCRdb ran MiXCR on the immunoSEQ multiplex PCR reads and lists one entry per CDR3 protein. Of over 300,000 distinct CDR3 sequences listed, 92% were seen once; the top ten hold 0.06% to 0.075%. The sample comprised CD4+ T cells from PBMCs. V and J are TRBV5-1 and TRBJ1-5; D call uncertain. The receptor was isolated from a human donor with multiple sclerosis. This CDR3 reads CASSLAPRVQPQHF. CDR3 nucleotides: TGCGCCAGCAGCTTGGCGCCTAGGGTTCAGCCCCAGCATTTT.